The rows below give T cell receptor beta chains drawn from one sample of a study of T cell changes during pregnancy in multiple sclerosis. Assay: immunoSEQ multiplex PCR; the TCRdb copy retains only in-frame clones and omits some. Among 10,000 or so clones listed, about 83% were seen once. Sequenced material: CD8+ T cells from peripheral blood mononuclear cells, taken in the third trimester of pregnancy. Every receptor here comes from a female donor in good health, enrolled as a control in a pregnancy study. The CDR3 runs from the conserved cysteine through the conserved F or W. A D gene is named only where the DNA matches it firmly. Only some rows state a clone size, as once, few, many or a class for expanded clones.

D | J | size | V | CDR3 | DNA
TRBD1 | TRBJ1-5 | - | TRBV28 | CASRPSVTGLQHF | TGTGCCAGCAGACCAAGTGTGACAGGGCTCCAGCATTTT
- | TRBJ2-2 | - | TRBV15 | CATSRVPENTGELFF | TGTGCCACCAGCAGAGTCCCAGAAAACACCGGGGAGCTGTTTTTT
TRBD2 | TRBJ2-1 | - | TRBV7-7 | CASSLAAGGAYNEQFF | TGTGCTAGCAGCTTAGCGGCGGGAGGGGCATACAATGAGCAGTTCTTC
TRBD1 | TRBJ1-2 | - | TRBV6-1 | CASSEGQGAEGYTF | TGTGCCAGCAGTGAAGGACAGGGGGCGGAGGGCTACACCTTC
TRBD2 | TRBJ2-1 | - | TRBV4-1 | CASSQVREIRAGAVGVQFF | TGCGCCAGCAGCCAAGTGAGGGAAATCAGAGCGGGAGCGGTTGGGGTGCAGTTCTTC
TRBD1 | TRBJ2-1 | - | TRBV27 | CASSLVQGAYNEQFF | TGTGCCAGCAGTTTAGTTCAGGGGGCTTACAATGAGCAGTTCTTC
- | TRBJ2-6 | - | TRBV18 | CASSPVVGRRSGANVLTF | TGTGCCAGCTCACCCGTGGTAGGGCGGAGGTCTGGGGCCAACGTCCTGACTTTC
TRBD1 | TRBJ2-2 | medium-sized | TRBV6-4 | CASSPRTGDESGELFF | TGTGCCAGCAGTCCGAGGACAGGGGATGAATCCGGGGAGCTGTTTTTT
- | TRBJ2-5 | - | TRBV5-4 | CASSPGRSAFRETQYF | TGTGCCAGCAGCCCCGGCAGGTCGGCATTTCGAGAGACCCAGTACTTC
- | TRBJ1-1 | - | TRBV28 | CASSSYDGTGAFF | TGTGCCAGCAGTTCGTACGACGGAACAGGGGCTTTCTTT
- | TRBJ2-7 | - | TRBV4-1 | CASSQDPSTHEQYF | TGCGCCAGCAGCCAAGATCCTAGCACCCACGAGCAGTACTTC
TRBD1 | TRBJ1-2 | - | TRBV30 | CAWSVAQGAHGYTF | TGTGCCTGGAGTGTTGCACAGGGGGCTCATGGCTACACCTTC
- | TRBJ2-6 | few | TRBV4-3 | CASSQATGTGANVLTF | TGCGCCAGCAGCCAGGCTACAGGGACTGGGGCCAACGTCCTGACTTTC
TRBD1 | TRBJ2-2 | - | TRBV19 | CASTYRGTGELFF | TGTGCCAGTACCTACAGGGGCACCGGGGAGCTGTTTTTT
TRBD1 | TRBJ2-5 | - | TRBV4-1 | CASSPGQGRYQETQYF | TGCGCCAGCAGCCCAGGACAGGGAAGATACCAAGAGACCCAGTACTTC
- | TRBJ1-1 | - | TRBV19 | CASSIVPGQLTLVNTEAFF | TGTGCCAGTAGTATAGTTCCAGGACAGCTGACTTTAGTGAACACTGAAGCTTTCTTT
- | TRBJ1-5 | - | TRBV11-2 | CASSLSGSRNQPQHF | TGTGCCAGCAGCCTAAGCGGTAGTCGGAATCAGCCCCAGCATTTT
TRBD2 | TRBJ2-3 | - | TRBV28 | CASSQGLAGRLTDTQYF | TGTGCCAGCAGTCAGGGACTAGCGGGAAGGTTAACAGATACGCAGTATTTT
TRBD1 | TRBJ2-2 | - | TRBV9 | CASSVEQGVSTGELFF | TGTGCCAGCAGCGTTGAACAGGGGGTGTCCACCGGGGAGCTGTTTTTT
TRBD1 | TRBJ1-2 | - | TRBV6-5 | CASSYSGDRRRYGYTF | TGTGCCAGCAGTTACTCTGGGGACAGGAGACGATATGGCTACACCTTC
TRBD2 | TRBJ2-3 | - | TRBV19 | CASRLAENDRTDTQYF | TGTGCCAGTAGGCTAGCGGAAAATGATCGAACAGATACGCAGTATTTT
TRBD2 | TRBJ2-5 | - | TRBV11-2 | CASSLPRGGQETQYF | TGTGCCAGCAGCCTCCCGCGGGGGGGGCAAGAGACCCAGTACTTC
TRBD1 | TRBJ1-4 | - | TRBV13 | CASRRTGDSNEKLFF | TGTGCCAGCAGGCGGACAGGGGATTCTAATGAAAAACTGTTTTTT
TRBD1 | TRBJ2-7 | once | TRBV27 | CASSSRTGDYEQYF | TGTGCCAGCAGTTCCCGGACAGGAGACTACGAGCAGTACTTC
TRBD2 | TRBJ2-1 | few | TRBV7-9 | CASSPRLAGNEQFF | TGTGCCAGCAGCCCCCGACTAGCTGGGAATGAGCAGTTCTTC
- | TRBJ2-7 | - | TRBV6-5 | CASSYNAQSYEQYF | TGTGCCAGCAGTTACAATGCACAGAGCTACGAGCAGTACTTC
- | TRBJ1-2 | - | TRBV7-9 | CASSARINYGYTF | TGTGCCAGCAGCGCCAGGATTAACTATGGCTACACCTTC
TRBD1 | TRBJ2-7 | - | TRBV5-1 | CASSSAADRVAEQYF | TGCGCCAGCAGCTCTGCAGCGGACAGGGTCGCCGAGCAGTACTTC
TRBD2 | TRBJ2-3 | - | TRBV7-2 | CASSFLGNLAGDTQYF | TGTGCCAGCAGCTTTTTAGGTAACCTAGCGGGGGATACGCAGTATTTT
- | TRBJ2-7 | - | TRBV5-3 | CARSPPYEQYF | TGTGCCAGAAGCCCTCCCTACGAGCAGTACTTC
TRBD1 | TRBJ2-3 | - | TRBV7-6 | CASSLNRGDTQYF | TGTGCCAGCAGCCTTAACAGGGGAGATACGCAGTATTTT
TRBD2 | TRBJ2-1 | - | TRBV5-1 | CASRTGTSGSWDEQFF | TGCGCCAGCCGAACGGGGACTAGCGGGAGTTGGGATGAGCAGTTCTTC
TRBD1 | TRBJ1-1 | - | TRBV2 | CASSGRAGTGSNTEAFF | TGTGCCAGCAGTGGGAGGGCCGGGACAGGCTCGAACACTGAAGCTTTCTTT
TRBD1 | TRBJ2-7 | - | TRBV19 | CASSTWDRVDEQYF | TGTGCCAGTAGTACCTGGGACAGGGTGGACGAGCAGTACTTC
TRBD1 | TRBJ2-1 | - | TRBV7-9 | CASSLGSGGSYNEQFF | TGTGCCAGCAGCTTAGGGTCAGGGGGTTCCTACAATGAGCAGTTCTTC
- | TRBJ2-4 | - | TRBV4-3 | CASSQDRGKNIQYF | TGCGCCAGCAGCCAAGATCGGGGGAAAAACATTCAGTACTTC
- | TRBJ2-7 | - | TRBV30 | CAPEEGREIYEQYF | TGTGCACCCGAGGAGGGCAGGGAGATCTACGAGCAGTACTTC
- | TRBJ1-1 | few | TRBV4-1 | CASSQVRESNTEAFF | TGCGCCAGCAGCCAAGTAAGAGAGTCTAACACTGAAGCTTTCTTT
TRBD1 | TRBJ2-5 | - | TRBV4-2 | CASSPDDRGRGQETQYF | TGTGCCAGCAGCCCCGATGACAGGGGAAGAGGGCAAGAGACCCAGTACTTC
- | TRBJ1-2 | - | TRBV19 | CASSIDPGSGSYGYTF | TGTGCCAGTAGTATAGATCCGGGCAGCGGCTCCTATGGCTACACCTTC
- | TRBJ1-2 | - | TRBV4-1 | CASSQGLRGRNYGYTF | TGCGCCAGCAGCCAAGGTCTCCGGGGGAGGAACTATGGCTACACCTTC
- | TRBJ1-1 | - | TRBV4-1 | CASSPDSLMDTEAFF | TGCGCCAGCAGCCCCGACAGCCTGATGGACACTGAAGCTTTCTTT
- | TRBJ2-2 | - | TRBV6-4 | CASSDGAGNTGELFF | TGTGCCAGCAGTGACGGAGCGGGGAACACCGGGGAGCTGTTTTTT
TRBD1 | TRBJ2-7 | - | TRBV4-1 | CASSQVGAGQASYEQYF | TGCGCCAGCAGCCAAGTAGGGGCGGGACAGGCCTCCTACGAGCAGTACTTC
- | TRBJ2-7 | - | TRBV6-6 | CASRSRDEQYF | TGTGCCAGCAGGTCCCGAGACGAGCAGTACTTC
TRBD2 | TRBJ2-1 | - | TRBV11-3 | CASSHPGLAGYNEQFF | TGTGCCAGCAGTCACCCGGGACTAGCGGGGTACAATGAGCAGTTCTTC
- | TRBJ1-2 | - | TRBV21-1 | CASSPQGWTGGDYGYTF | TGTGCCAGCAGCCCCCAAGGCTGGACAGGGGGCGACTATGGCTACACCTTC
TRBD1 | TRBJ2-7 | once | TRBV14 | CASSQGPGTAYEQYF | TGTGCCAGCAGCCAAGGCCCTGGGACAGCCTACGAGCAGTACTTC
TRBD1 | TRBJ2-3 | - | TRBV5-1 | CASFRDRDTDTQYF | TGCGCCAGCTTCCGGGACAGGGACACAGATACGCAGTATTTT
- | TRBJ1-2 | - | TRBV27 | CASSLYPTGPGYTF | TGTGCCAGCAGTTTATATCCGACAGGACCTGGCTACACCTTC
TRBD2 | TRBJ2-1 | - | TRBV7-9 | CASSPGTNNEQFF | TGTGCCAGCAGCCCCGGGACTAACAATGAGCAGTTCTTC
- | TRBJ2-5 | - | TRBV27 | CASSPRQRPQETQYF | TGTGCCAGCAGTCCCCGTCAGAGGCCCCAAGAGACCCAGTACTTC